This T cell receptor beta chain was recovered during a study of T-cell reconstitution after alpha-beta-depleted transplantation in children. Study conclusions and caveats: At the one-year point after transplant, T-cell counts and TCRbeta diversity were found to come mostly from T cells that had been newly produced. Several patients had high TCRbeta diversity at day 60; it came from surviving recipient T cells and thymic progenitors. Reportedly, only several hundred clones from non-depleted graft cells drove alpha-beta T-cell counts at about two months.

Unique molecular identifiers were used in preparing the TCRbeta library. TCRdb reprocessed the PCR reads with MiXCR, giving one entry per CDR3 protein. Among about a million distinct CDR3 sequences listed, around 30% were seen once. Turning to this clonotype: Its antigen is not known.

Source: PBMCs, mostly from graft donor cells, taken 360 days after TCRalphabeta/CD19-depleted stem cell transplant. The source of this sequence is a boy under two years old who had a stem cell transplant for SCID, so the T cells may come from the graft donor.

The CDR3 sequence is CASRHQQGIQETQYF. Written as DNA, the CDR3 is TGTGCCAGCAGGCATCAACAGGGGATCCAAGAGACCCAGTACTTC. V usage is TRBV12-3 or TRBV12-4 and J usage is TRBJ2-5, with TRBD1 identical over 7 bases. J gave up 1 base and V 6 bases, and 8 bases lay outside the gene matches. The CDR3 runs 15 residues.